This is a list of T cell receptor beta chains from one sample in a study of response to subunit inactivated influenza vaccine. Each CDR3 protein is one row after TCRdb ran MiXCR on the RT-PCR reads. The table has a few hundred thousand distinct CDR3 sequences, roughly 22% seen once. This sample comprised PBMCs from blood, obtained 21 months after vaccination. The receptors shown here come from a man in his fifties or sixties who received an inactivated influenza vaccine. The CDR3 runs from the conserved cysteine through the conserved F or W. The D gene is left open where the match is weak.

CDR3 protein: CASSSPPGQGAHGYTF
V gene: TRBV12-3/TRBV12-4
J gene: TRBJ1-2
D gene: TRBD1

CDR3 protein: CASTETGLSNQPQHF
V gene: TRBV5-1
J gene: TRBJ1-5
D gene: .

CDR3 protein: CASRGQGVNTEAFF
V gene: TRBV6-1
J gene: TRBJ1-1
D gene: TRBD1

CDR3 protein: CASSPPIGANNSPLHF
V gene: TRBV11-2
J gene: TRBJ1-6
D gene: .

CDR3 protein: CASSDSGGANTQYF
V gene: TRBV5-6
J gene: TRBJ2-3
D gene: TRBD2

CDR3 protein: CASSIPPGPLNQPQHF
V gene: TRBV6-2/TRBV6-3
J gene: TRBJ1-5
D gene: .

CDR3 protein: CASSRLRQGWGTEAFF
V gene: TRBV25-1
J gene: TRBJ1-1
D gene: .

CDR3 protein: CSARDPSNPYNEQFF
V gene: TRBV20-1
J gene: TRBJ2-1
D gene: .

CDR3 protein: CATSRDHDRVGEKLFF
V gene: TRBV15
J gene: TRBJ1-4
D gene: TRBD1

CDR3 protein: CASSPHLDQVTDTQYF
V gene: TRBV9
J gene: TRBJ2-3
D gene: .

CDR3 protein: CSASSRRPGNTIYF
V gene: TRBV20-1
J gene: TRBJ1-3
D gene: .

CDR3 protein: CASSRKTGALSYEQYF
V gene: TRBV19
J gene: TRBJ2-7
D gene: TRBD1

CDR3 protein: CASSDSGTASGASYNEQFF
V gene: TRBV6-4
J gene: TRBJ2-1
D gene: TRBD2

CDR3 protein: CASLRYPGENQPQHF
V gene: TRBV6-1
J gene: TRBJ1-5
D gene: .

CDR3 protein: CASSDSDIATHYGYTF
V gene: TRBV25-1
J gene: TRBJ1-2
D gene: .

CDR3 protein: CASATGITTKNIQYF
V gene: TRBV18
J gene: TRBJ2-4
D gene: .

CDR3 protein: CATGGQGTGELFF
V gene: TRBV24-1
J gene: TRBJ2-2
D gene: TRBD1

CDR3 protein: CASGMGSYNEQFF
V gene: TRBV12-5
J gene: TRBJ2-1
D gene: .

CDR3 protein: CSVDSGGFRGTQYF
V gene: TRBV29-1
J gene: TRBJ2-5
D gene: TRBD2

CDR3 protein: CASSLGGGREQQFF
V gene: TRBV7-9
J gene: TRBJ2-1
D gene: .

CDR3 protein: CASSKPGQGNYGYTF
V gene: TRBV6-2/TRBV6-3
J gene: TRBJ1-2
D gene: TRBD1

CDR3 protein: CASSQGPGTVNTEAFF
V gene: TRBV5-1
J gene: TRBJ1-1
D gene: TRBD1

CDR3 protein: CASSRGTGGVEKLFF
V gene: TRBV3-1
J gene: TRBJ1-4
D gene: TRBD1

CDR3 protein: CASSPSTGQGLISGNTIYF
V gene: TRBV28
J gene: TRBJ1-3
D gene: TRBD1

CDR3 protein: CASSLDGTQNTEAFF
V gene: TRBV7-9
J gene: TRBJ1-1
D gene: .

CDR3 protein: CASSFGQRESYNEQFF
V gene: TRBV12-3/TRBV12-4
J gene: TRBJ2-1
D gene: TRBD2

CDR3 protein: CASSLADQGPSYNSPLHF
V gene: TRBV7-2
J gene: TRBJ1-6
D gene: .

CDR3 protein: CSARGLARGPDTQYF
V gene: TRBV20-1
J gene: TRBJ2-3
D gene: .

CDR3 protein: CASSQANRDAFF
V gene: TRBV4-2
J gene: TRBJ1-1
D gene: .

CDR3 protein: CASSEGQGFGGYTF
V gene: TRBV5-1
J gene: TRBJ1-2
D gene: TRBD1

CDR3 protein: CASSPAGGAGTDTQYF
V gene: TRBV28
J gene: TRBJ2-3
D gene: TRBD2

CDR3 protein: CASSERQASNYGYTF
V gene: TRBV4-1
J gene: TRBJ1-2
D gene: .

CDR3 protein: CASSRTPGDSETQYF
V gene: TRBV5-1
J gene: TRBJ2-5
D gene: .

CDR3 protein: CAEGGQGAREQFF
V gene: TRBV5-4
J gene: TRBJ2-1
D gene: .

CDR3 protein: CATSYTGELFF
V gene: TRBV24-1
J gene: TRBJ2-2
D gene: .

CDR3 protein: CASTQISPTYEQYF
V gene: TRBV27
J gene: TRBJ2-7
D gene: .

CDR3 protein: CASSIGGDTDTQYF
V gene: TRBV4-3
J gene: TRBJ2-3
D gene: .

CDR3 protein: CASSLAGQDGYTF
V gene: TRBV11-2
J gene: TRBJ1-2
D gene: TRBD1

CDR3 protein: CSVEDLEPQHF
V gene: TRBV29-1
J gene: TRBJ1-5
D gene: .

CDR3 protein: CASSTSRGSGGYGQFF
V gene: TRBV4-3
J gene: TRBJ2-1
D gene: TRBD2

CDR3 protein: CASSWDSQRNTEAFF
V gene: TRBV5-1
J gene: TRBJ1-1
D gene: TRBD1